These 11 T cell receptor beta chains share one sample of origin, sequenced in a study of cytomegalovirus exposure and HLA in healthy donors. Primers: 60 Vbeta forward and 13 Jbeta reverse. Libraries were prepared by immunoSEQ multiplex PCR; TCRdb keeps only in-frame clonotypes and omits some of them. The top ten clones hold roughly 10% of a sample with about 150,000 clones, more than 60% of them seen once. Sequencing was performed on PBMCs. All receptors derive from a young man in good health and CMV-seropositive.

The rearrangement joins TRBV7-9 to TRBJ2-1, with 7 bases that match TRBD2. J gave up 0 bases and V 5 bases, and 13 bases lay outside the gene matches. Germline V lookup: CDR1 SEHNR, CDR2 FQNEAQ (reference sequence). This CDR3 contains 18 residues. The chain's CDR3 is CASSRNIGLADSYNEQFF. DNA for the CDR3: TGTGCCAGCAGCCGAAATATAGGCCTAGCGGACTCCTACAATGAGCAGTTCTTC. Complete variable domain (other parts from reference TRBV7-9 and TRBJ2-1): DTGVSQNPRHKITKRGQNVTFRCDPISEHNRLYWYRQTLGQGPEFLTYFQNEAQLEKSRLLSDRFSAERPKGSFSTLEIQRTEQGDSAMYLCASSRNIGLADSYNEQFFGPGTRLTVL.

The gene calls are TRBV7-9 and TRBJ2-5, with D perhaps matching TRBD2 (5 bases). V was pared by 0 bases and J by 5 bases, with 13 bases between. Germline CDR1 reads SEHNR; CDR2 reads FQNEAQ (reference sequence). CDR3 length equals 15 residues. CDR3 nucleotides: TGTGCCAGCAGCTTAGCGCTAACAACGGGGGAGACCCAGTACTTC. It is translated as CASSLALTTGETQYF.

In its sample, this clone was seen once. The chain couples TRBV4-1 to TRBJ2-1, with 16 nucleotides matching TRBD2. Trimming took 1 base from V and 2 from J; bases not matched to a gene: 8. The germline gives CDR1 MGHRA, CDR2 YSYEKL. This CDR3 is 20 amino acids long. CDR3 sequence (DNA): TGCGCCAGCAGCCAAGCTGGCGGGACTAGCGGGAGGGAGACCTACAATGAGCAGTTCTTC. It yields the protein CASSQAGGTSGRETYNEQFF.

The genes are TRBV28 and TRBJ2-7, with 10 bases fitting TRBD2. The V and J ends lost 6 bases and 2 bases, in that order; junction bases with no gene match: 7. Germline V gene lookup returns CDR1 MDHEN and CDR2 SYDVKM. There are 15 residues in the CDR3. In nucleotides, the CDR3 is TGTGCCAGCAGCGTTTCAGCGGGAGGGCCCTACGAGCAGTACTTC. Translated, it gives CASSVSAGGPYEQYF.

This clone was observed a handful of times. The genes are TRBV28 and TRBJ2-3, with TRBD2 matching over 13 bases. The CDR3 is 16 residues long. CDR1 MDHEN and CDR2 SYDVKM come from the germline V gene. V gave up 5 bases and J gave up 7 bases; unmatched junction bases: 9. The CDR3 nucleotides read TGTGCCAGCAGTCCAGGACTAGCGGGGGTACGAAATACGCAGTATTTT. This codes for CASSPGLAGVRNTQYF. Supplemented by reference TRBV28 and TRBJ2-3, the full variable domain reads DVKVTQSSRYLVKRTGEKVFLECVQDMDHENMFWYRQDPGLGLRLIYFSYDVKMKEKGDIPEGYSVSREKKERFSLILESASTNQTSMYLCASSPGLAGVRNTQYFGPGTRLTVL.

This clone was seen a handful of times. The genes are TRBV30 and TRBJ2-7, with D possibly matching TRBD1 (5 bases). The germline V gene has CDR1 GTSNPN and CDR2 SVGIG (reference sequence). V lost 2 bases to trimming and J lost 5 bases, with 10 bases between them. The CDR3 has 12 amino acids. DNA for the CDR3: TGTGCCTGGAGTAAGGGGTTGGACGAGCAGTACTTC. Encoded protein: CAWSKGLDEQYF.

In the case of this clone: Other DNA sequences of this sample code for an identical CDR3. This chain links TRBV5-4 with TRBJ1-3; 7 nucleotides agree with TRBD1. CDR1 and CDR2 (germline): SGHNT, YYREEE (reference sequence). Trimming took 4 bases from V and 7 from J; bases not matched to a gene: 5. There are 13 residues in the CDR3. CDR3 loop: CASSASRGNTIYF. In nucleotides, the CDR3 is TGTGCCAGCAGCGCGAGCAGGGGGAACACCATATATTTT.

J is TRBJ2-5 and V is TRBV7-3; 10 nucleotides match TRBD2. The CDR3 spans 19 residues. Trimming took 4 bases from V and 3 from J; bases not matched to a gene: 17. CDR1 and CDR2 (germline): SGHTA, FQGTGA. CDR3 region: CASSYPQARSGRAEETQYF. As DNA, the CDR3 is TGTGCCAGCAGCTACCCACAGGCCAGGAGCGGGAGGGCCGAAGAGACCCAGTACTTC.

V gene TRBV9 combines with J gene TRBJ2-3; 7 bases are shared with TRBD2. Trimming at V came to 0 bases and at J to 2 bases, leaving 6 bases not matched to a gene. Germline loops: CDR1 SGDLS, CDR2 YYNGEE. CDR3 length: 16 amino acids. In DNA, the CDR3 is TGTGCCAGCAGCGTAGATACTAGCGTACCCACAGATACGCAGTATTTT. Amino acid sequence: CASSVDTSVPTDTQYF.

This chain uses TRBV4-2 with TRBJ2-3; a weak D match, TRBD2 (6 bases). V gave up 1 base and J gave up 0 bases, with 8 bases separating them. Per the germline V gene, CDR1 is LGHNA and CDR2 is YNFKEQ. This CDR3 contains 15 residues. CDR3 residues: CASSQAGASTDTQYF. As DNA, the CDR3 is TGTGCCAGCAGCCAAGCGGGAGCCAGCACAGATACGCAGTATTTT.

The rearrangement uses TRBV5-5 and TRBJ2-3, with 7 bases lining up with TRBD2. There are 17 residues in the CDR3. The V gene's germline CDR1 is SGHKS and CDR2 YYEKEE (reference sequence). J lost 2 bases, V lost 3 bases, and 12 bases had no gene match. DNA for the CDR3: TGTGCCAGCAGCTCCGGAGCCCTGAGCGGGAACACAGATACGCAGTATTTT. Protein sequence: CASSSGALSGNTDTQYF.